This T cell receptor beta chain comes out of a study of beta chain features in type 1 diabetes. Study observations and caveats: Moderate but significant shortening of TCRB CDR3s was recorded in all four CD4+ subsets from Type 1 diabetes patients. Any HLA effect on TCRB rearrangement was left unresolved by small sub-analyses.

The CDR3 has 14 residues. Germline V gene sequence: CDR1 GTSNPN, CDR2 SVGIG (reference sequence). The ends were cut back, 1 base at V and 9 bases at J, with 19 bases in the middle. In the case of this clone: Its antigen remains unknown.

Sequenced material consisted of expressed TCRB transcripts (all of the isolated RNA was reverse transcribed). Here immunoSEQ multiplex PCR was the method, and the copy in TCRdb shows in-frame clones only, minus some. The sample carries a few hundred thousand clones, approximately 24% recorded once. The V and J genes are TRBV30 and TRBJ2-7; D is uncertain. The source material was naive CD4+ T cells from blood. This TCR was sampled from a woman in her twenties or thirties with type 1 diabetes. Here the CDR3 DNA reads TGTGCCTGGAGTGGGCAGACACGGCCTACGATGCAGTACTTC. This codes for CAWSGQTRPTMQYF.